These T cell receptor beta chains were read from a single sample in a study of blood T cell repertoires in COVID-19. Sequencing was performed with immunoSEQ multiplex PCR; in TCRdb, only in-frame clones are kept and a portion is missing. The table includes 300,000 to 400,000 clones, roughly 86% detected once. Material: peripheral blood. The receptors derive from a woman aged 60-70 years with COVID-19, enrolled during active disease. The CDR3 runs from the conserved cysteine through the conserved F or W. A D gene is named only where the DNA matches it firmly. The size of a clone is reported for some rows only, either as once, few or many, or as a class for expanded clones.

J gene | clone size | V gene | D gene | CDR3 protein | CDR3 DNA
TRBJ1-6 | . | TRBV28 | TRBD1 | CASSLSTGYNSPLHF | TGTGCCAGCAGTCTCTCGACAGGGTATAATTCACCCCTCCACTTT
TRBJ1-1 | . | TRBV7-6 | TRBD1 | CASSRTGGQVGTEAFF | TGTGCCAGCAGCCGGACAGGGGGCCAAGTTGGCACTGAAGCTTTCTTT
TRBJ1-1 | . | TRBV10-1 | TRBD1 | CASSDGTGLMNTEAFF | TGCGCCAGCAGTGATGGGACAGGACTTATGAACACTGAAGCTTTCTTT
TRBJ1-1 | . | TRBV10-3 | . | CATRGGNTEAFF | TGTGCCACCAGGGGAGGGAACACTGAAGCTTTCTTT
TRBJ1-1 | few | TRBV28 | TRBD1 | CASSPGTGMNTEAFF | TGTGCCAGCAGTCCCGGGACAGGGATGAACACTGAAGCTTTCTTT
TRBJ1-6 | . | TRBV7-6 | . | CASSPSHNSPLHF | TGTGCCAGCAGCCCCAGTCATAATTCACCCCTCCACTTT
TRBJ1-6 | once | TRBV14 | . | CASSPPGSYNSPLHF | TGTGCCAGCAGCCCCCCGGGGTCCTACAATTCACCCCTCCACTTT
TRBJ1-1 | . | TRBV5-1 | . | CASSVDGIMNTEAFF | TGCGCCAGCAGCGTGGACGGTATCATGAACACTGAAGCTTTCTTT
TRBJ2-1 | . | TRBV11-2 | TRBD2 | CASSLATSGGAGNEQFF | TGTGCCAGCAGCTTGGCCACTAGCGGGGGGGCCGGCAATGAGCAGTTCTTC
TRBJ1-2 | . | TRBV5-6 | TRBD1 | CASHRQGANYGYTF | TGTGCCAGCCACCGGCAGGGGGCTAACTATGGCTACACCTTC
TRBJ2-7 | . | TRBV28 | . | CASSLYGGHSYEQYF | TGTGCCAGCAGTTTATACGGGGGGCATTCCTACGAGCAGTACTTC
TRBJ1-1 | . | TRBV14 | . | CASSHRTPGNTEAFF | TGTGCCAGCAGCCACCGGACTCCTGGGAACACTGAAGCTTTCTTT
TRBJ2-7 | . | TRBV5-1 | . | CASSLDPMRSPYEQYF | TGCGCCAGCAGCTTAGACCCTATGAGGTCCCCCTACGAGCAGTACTTC
TRBJ2-1 | . | TRBV19 | TRBD2 | CASSIAGGVSSYNEQFF | TGTGCCAGTAGTATAGCGGGGGGGGTCAGCTCCTACAATGAGCAGTTCTTC
TRBJ1-2 | . | TRBV27 | . | CASSPDRAYGYTF | TGTGCCAGCAGTCCCGACAGAGCCTATGGCTACACCTTC